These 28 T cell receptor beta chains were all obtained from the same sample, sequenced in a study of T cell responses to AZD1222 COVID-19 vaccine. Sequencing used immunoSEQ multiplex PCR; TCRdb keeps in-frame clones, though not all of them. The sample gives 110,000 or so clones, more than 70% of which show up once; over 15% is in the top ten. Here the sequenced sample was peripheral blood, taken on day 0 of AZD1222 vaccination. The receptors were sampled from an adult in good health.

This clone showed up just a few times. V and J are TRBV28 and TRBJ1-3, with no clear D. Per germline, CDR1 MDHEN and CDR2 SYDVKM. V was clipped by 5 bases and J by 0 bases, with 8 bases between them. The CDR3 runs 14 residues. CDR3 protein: CASSQPFSGNTIYF. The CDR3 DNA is TGTGCCAGCAGTCAGCCGTTCTCTGGAAACACCATATATTTT.

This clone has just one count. CDR3: CASTTLTGPPRPQHF. The CDR3 coding sequence is TGTGCCAGTACCACATTGACAGGGCCTCCGAGGCCCCAGCATTTT. The chain combines TRBV19 with TRBJ1-5; 7 bases align to TRBD1. Germline lookup yields CDR1 LNHDA and CDR2 SQIVND (reference sequence). CDR3 length: 15 amino acids. Trimming removed 7 bases from V and 9 bases from J; junction bases left unmatched: 15.

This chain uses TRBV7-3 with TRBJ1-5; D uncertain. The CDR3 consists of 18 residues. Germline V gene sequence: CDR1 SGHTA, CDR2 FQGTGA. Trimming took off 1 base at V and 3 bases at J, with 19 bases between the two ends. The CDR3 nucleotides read TGTGCCAGCAGCTTAAGCCCCACACTCGGGAGGGACAATCAGCCCCAGCATTTT. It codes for CASSLSPTLGRDNQPQHF.

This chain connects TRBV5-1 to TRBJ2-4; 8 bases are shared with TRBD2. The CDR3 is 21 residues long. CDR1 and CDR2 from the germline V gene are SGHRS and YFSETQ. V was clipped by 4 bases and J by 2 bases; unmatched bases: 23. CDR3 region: CASSILRDSGPGGVTKNIQYF. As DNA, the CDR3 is TGCGCCAGCAGCATCCTCCGGGACTCAGGGCCGGGGGGGGTGACCAAAAACATTCAGTACTTC. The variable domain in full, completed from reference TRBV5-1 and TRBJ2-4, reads KAGVTQTPRYLIKTRGQQVTLSCSPISGHRSVSWYQQTPGQGLQFLFEYFSETQRNKGNFPGRFSGRQFSNSRSEMNVSTLELGDSALYLCASSILRDSGPGGVTKNIQYFGAGTRLSVL.

The CDR3 loop reads CASSLEGRDSPLHF. In nucleotides, the CDR3 is TGTGCCAGCAGCTTGGAGGGGCGGGATTCACCCCTCCACTTT. This sequence joins TRBV5-4 and TRBJ1-6; TRBD1 is a possible D gene (5 bases). V lost 0 bases, J lost 8 bases, and 9 bases lay in between. CDR1 and CDR2 (germline): SGHNT, YYREEE (reference sequence). CDR3 length equals 14 residues.

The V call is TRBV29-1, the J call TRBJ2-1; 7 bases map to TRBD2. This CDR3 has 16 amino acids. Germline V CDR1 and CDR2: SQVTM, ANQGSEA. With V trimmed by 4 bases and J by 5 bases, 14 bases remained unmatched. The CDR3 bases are TGCAGCGTTGTGGGCCCAGCGGGACCCCGTGACAATGAGCAGTTCTTC. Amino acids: CSVVGPAGPRDNEQFF.

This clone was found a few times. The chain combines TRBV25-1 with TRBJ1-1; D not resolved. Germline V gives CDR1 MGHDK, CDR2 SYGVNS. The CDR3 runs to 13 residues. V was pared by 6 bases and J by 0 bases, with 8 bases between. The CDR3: CASRAGLNTEAFF. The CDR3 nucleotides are TGTGCCAGCAGGGCAGGCTTGAACACTGAAGCTTTCTTT.

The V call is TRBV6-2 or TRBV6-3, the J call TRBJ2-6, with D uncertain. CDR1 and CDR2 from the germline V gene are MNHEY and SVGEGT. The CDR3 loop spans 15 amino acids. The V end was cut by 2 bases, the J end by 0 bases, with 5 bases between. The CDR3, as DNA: TGTGCCAGCAGTTACGGGCTCTCTGGGGCCAACGTCCTGACTTTC. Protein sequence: CASSYGLSGANVLTF.

CDR3 in amino acids: CASSKDSYEQYF. The CDR3 bases are TGCGCCAGCAGCAAGGATTCCTACGAGCAGTACTTC. This rearrangement joins TRBV5-1 to TRBJ2-7; D call uncertain. Deletions cut 4 bases from V and 1 base from J, with 6 bases between. CDR1 is SGHRS and CDR2 is YFSETQ in the germline V gene. The CDR3 has 12 residues.

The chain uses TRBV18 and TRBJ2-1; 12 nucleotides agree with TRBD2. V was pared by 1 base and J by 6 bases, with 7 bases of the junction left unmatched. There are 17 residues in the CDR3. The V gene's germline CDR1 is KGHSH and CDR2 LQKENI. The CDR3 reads CASSPRTGTSGFNEQFF. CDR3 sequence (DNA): TGTGCCAGCTCACCACGAACCGGGACTAGCGGGTTCAATGAGCAGTTCTTC.

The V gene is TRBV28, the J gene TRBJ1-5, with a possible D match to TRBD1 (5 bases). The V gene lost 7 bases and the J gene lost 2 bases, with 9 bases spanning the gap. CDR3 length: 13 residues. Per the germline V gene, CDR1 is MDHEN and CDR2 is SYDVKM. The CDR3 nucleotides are TGTGCCAGCAAGCCGGGGGGCAATCAGCCCCAGCATTTT. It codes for CASKPGGNQPQHF. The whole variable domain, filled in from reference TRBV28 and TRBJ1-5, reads DVKVTQSSRYLVKRTGEKVFLECVQDMDHENMFWYRQDPGLGLRLIYFSYDVKMKEKGDIPEGYSVSREKKERFSLILESASTNQTSMYLCASKPGGNQPQHFGDGTRLSIL.

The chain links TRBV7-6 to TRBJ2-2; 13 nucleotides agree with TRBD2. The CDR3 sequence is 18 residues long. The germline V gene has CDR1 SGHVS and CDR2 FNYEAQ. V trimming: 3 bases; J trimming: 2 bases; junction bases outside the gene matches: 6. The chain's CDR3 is CASSLALAGGINTGELFF. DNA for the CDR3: TGTGCCAGCAGCTTGGCACTAGCGGGAGGGATCAACACCGGGGAGCTGTTTTTT.

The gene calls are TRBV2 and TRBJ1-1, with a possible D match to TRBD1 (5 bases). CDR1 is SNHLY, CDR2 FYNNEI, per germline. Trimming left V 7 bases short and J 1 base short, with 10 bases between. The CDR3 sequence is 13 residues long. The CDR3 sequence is CASKGETNTEAFF. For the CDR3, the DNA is TGTGCCAGCAAAGGGGAGACGAACACTGAAGCTTTCTTT.

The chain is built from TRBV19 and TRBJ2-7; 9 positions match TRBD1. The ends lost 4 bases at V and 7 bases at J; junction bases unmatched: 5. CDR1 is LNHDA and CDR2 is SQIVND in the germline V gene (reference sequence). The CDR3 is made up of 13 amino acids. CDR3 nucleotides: TGTGCCAGTAGTACGCACAGGGGGCAGGAGCAGTACTTC. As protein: CASSTHRGQEQYF.

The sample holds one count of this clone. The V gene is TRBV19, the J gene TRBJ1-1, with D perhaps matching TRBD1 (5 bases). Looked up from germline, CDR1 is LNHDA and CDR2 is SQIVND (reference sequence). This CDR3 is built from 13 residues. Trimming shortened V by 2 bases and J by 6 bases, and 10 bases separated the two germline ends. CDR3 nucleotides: TGTGCCAGTAGTATATTCAGGGACGCTGAAGCTTTCTTT. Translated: CASSIFRDAEAFF. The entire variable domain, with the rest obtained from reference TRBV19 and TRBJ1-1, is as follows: DGGITQSPKYLFRKEGQNVTLSCEQNLNHDAMYWYRQDPGQGLRLIYYSQIVNDFQKGDIAEGYSVSREKKESFPLTVTSAQKNPTAFYLCASSIFRDAEAFFGQGTRLTVV.

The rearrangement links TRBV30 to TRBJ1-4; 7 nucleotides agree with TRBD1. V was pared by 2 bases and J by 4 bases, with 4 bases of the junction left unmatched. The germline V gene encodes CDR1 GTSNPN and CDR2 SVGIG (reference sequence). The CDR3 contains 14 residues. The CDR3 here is CAWSPRQGNEKLFF. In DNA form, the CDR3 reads TGTGCCTGGAGTCCCCGACAGGGTAATGAAAAACTGTTTTTT.

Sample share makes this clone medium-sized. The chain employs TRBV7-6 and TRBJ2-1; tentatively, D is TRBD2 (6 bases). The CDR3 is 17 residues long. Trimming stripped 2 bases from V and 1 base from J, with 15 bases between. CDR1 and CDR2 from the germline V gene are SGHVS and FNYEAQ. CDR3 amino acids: CASSLLTGSLSYNEQFF. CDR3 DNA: TGTGCCAGCAGCTTACTAACCGGGAGCCTTTCCTACAATGAGCAGTTCTTC.

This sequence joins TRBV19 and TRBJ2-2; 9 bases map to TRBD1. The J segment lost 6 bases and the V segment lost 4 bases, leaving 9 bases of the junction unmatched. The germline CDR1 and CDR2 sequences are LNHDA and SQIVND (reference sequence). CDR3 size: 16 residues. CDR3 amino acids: CASSRRDRVRSGELFF. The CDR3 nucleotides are TGTGCCAGTAGTAGAAGGGACAGGGTGAGGTCCGGGGAGCTGTTTTTT.

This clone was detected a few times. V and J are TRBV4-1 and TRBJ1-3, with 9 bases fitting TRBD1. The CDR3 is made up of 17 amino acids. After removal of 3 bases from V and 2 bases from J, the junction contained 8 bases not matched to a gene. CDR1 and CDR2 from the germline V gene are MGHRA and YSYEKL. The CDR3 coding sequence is TGCGCCAGCAGCCAGCCCTTCTGGGACAGGGCTGGAAACACCATATATTTT. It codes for CASSQPFWDRAGNTIYF.

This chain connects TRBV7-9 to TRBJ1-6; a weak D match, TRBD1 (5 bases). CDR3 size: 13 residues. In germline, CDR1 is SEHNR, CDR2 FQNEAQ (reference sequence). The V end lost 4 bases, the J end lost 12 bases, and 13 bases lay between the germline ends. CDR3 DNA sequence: TGTGCCAGCAGCTCCCGGTGGGGCCTACCCCTCCACTTT. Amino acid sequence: CASSSRWGLPLHF.

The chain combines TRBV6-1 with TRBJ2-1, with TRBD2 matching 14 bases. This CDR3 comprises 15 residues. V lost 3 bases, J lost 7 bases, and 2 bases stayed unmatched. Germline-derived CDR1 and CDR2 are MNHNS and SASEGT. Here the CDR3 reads CASSETSGRGNEQFF. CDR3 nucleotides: TGTGCCAGCAGTGAGACTAGCGGGAGGGGGAATGAGCAGTTCTTC.

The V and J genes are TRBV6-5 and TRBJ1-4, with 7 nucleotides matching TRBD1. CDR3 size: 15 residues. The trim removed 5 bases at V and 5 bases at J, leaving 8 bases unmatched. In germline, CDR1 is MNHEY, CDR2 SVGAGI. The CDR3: CASSPHRGGNEKLFF. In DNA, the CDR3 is TGTGCCAGCAGTCCCCACAGGGGAGGAAATGAAAAACTGTTTTTT.

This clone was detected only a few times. In DNA, the CDR3 is TGTGCCAGCAGCATCTCATGGGGGAACACTGAAGCTTTCTTT. It specifies CASSISWGNTEAFF. This rearrangement joins TRBV5-4 to TRBJ1-1; D is undetermined. The CDR3 length is 14 residues. V lost 4 bases, J lost 1 base, and 11 bases lay in between. Per the germline V gene, CDR1 is SGHNT and CDR2 is YYREEE (reference sequence).

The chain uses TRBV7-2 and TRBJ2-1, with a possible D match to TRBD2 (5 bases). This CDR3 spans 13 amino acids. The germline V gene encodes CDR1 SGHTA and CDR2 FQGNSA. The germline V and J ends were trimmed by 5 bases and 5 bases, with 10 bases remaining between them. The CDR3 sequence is CASSPGYDNEQFF. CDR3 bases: TGTGCCAGCAGCCCGGGATACGACAATGAGCAGTTCTTC.

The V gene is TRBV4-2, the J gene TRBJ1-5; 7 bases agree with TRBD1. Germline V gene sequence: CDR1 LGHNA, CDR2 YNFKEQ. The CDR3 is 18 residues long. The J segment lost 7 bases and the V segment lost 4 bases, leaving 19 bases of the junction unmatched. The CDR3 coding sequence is TGTGCCAGCAGCCCCTTCGCCCGGGGGAGGGGGCCTTGGCAGCCCCAGCATTTT. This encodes CASSPFARGRGPWQPQHF.

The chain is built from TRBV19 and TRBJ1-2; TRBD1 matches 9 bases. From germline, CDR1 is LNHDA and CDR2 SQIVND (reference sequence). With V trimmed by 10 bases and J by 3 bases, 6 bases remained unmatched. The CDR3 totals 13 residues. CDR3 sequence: CATNRGPYYGYTF. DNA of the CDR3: TGTGCCACAAACAGGGGGCCTTACTATGGCTACACCTTC.

CDR3 in DNA: TGCGCCAGCAGCCAAGCGACTACCCGAAATGAGCAGTTCTTC. It specifies CASSQATTRNEQFF. This chain connects TRBV4-3 to TRBJ2-1, with a tentative D call TRBD2 (5 bases). This CDR3 is 14 amino acids long. Trimming stripped 1 base from V and 7 bases from J, with 11 bases between. Looked up from germline, CDR1 is LGHNA and CDR2 is YSLEER.

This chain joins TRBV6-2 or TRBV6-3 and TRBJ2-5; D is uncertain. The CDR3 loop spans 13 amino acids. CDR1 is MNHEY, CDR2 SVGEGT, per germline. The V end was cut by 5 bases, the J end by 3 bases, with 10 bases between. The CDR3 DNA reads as TGTGCCAGCAGTCGATGGACGGAAGAGACCCAGTACTTC. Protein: CASSRWTEETQYF.